This TCR beta chain came from a study of blood T cell repertoires in COVID-19. Produced via immunoSEQ multiplex PCR; TCRdb's table is partial and in-frame only. The data show 200,000 to 250,000 clones, with 84% seen just once and about a sixth held by the top ten. V lost 8 bases to trimming and J lost 7 bases; unmatched junction nucleotides: 16. This CDR3 spans 16 amino acids. Germline assignment: CDR1 KGHSH and CDR2 LQKENI. The chain has TRBV18 and TRBJ2-1, with 8 bases aligning to TRBD1. Sequenced sample: peripheral blood. The receptor comes from a woman of 80 years or more with active or convalescent COVID-19. CDR3 sequence: CASLPDRAPGKNEQFF. Here the CDR3 DNA reads TGTGCCAGCCTACCGGACAGGGCCCCGGGTAAGAATGAGCAGTTCTTC. The full variable domain, completed using reference TRBV18 and TRBJ2-1, is NAGVMQNPRHLVRRRGQEARLRCSPMKGHSHVYWYRQLPEEGLKFMVYLQKENIIDESGMPKERFSAEFPKEGPSILRIQQVVRGDSAAYFCASLPDRAPGKNEQFFGPGTRLTVL.